The sequence of this T cell receptor (beta chain) was determined in a study of blood T cell repertoires in COVID-19. As processed by the authors: Estimated nucleated cell counts came from reference gene primer amplification. The method was immunoSEQ multiplex PCR; TCRdb's version includes in-frame clones alone and lacks a portion of them. V, J and clone size are taken as reported in that table, and D and trimming were inferred from the DNA itself. In the table there are some 370,000 clones, about 90% of which are singletons. The CDR3 has 15 amino acids. From germline, CDR1 is MDHEN and CDR2 SYDVKM. V was pared by 5 bases and J by 3 bases, with 8 bases of the junction left unmatched.

The sample was peripheral blood. The receptor comes from a man between 40 and 49 years old with acute or convalescent COVID-19. The chain has TRBV28 and TRBJ2-3; TRBD1 agrees at 7 bases. The CDR3 coding sequence is TGTGCCAGCAGTCGACAGGGAATGGGGACAGATACGCAGTATTTT. This sequence encodes CASSRQGMGTDTQYF.